This is a list of T cell receptor beta chains from one sample in a study of T cell changes during pregnancy in multiple sclerosis. Produced via immunoSEQ multiplex PCR; TCRdb's table is partial and in-frame only. The sample records tens of thousands of clones, 75% to 95% being singletons. Sample: peripheral blood, taken after pregnancy. Every receptor here comes from a female donor in good health, enrolled as a control in a pregnancy study. CDR3s leave out the opening cysteine and the closing phenylalanine or tryptophan. Each record gives: J gene, V gene, CDR3 length, clone size, CDR3 protein. Part of the rows lack a size; the others show once, few, many or a class for expanded clones.

J: TRBJ1-2; V: TRBV27; length: 14; size: NA; CDR3: ASRGTGASLNYGYT
J: TRBJ1-2; V: TRBV4-1; length: 13; size: NA; CDR3: ASSLYRTGNGGYT
J: TRBJ1-2; V: TRBV2; length: 12; size: NA; CDR3: ASSLGQGARGYT
J: TRBJ2-7; V: TRBV6-5; length: 12; size: NA; CDR3: ASSRTGGLTQQY
J: TRBJ1-2; V: TRBV5-8; length: 12; size: NA; CDR3: ASSRGGANYGYT
J: TRBJ2-1; V: TRBV14; length: 13; size: NA; CDR3: ASSPGFTGYNEQF
J: TRBJ2-2; V: TRBV6-1; length: 14; size: NA; CDR3: ASSDPAGEGTGELF
J: TRBJ1-1; V: TRBV11-3; length: 12; size: NA; CDR3: ASSLYQGNTEAF
J: TRBJ2-5; V: TRBV7-4; length: 10; size: NA; CDR3: ASDQIGGTQY
J: TRBJ2-7; V: TRBV29-1; length: 10; size: NA; CDR3: SVEASSYEQY
J: TRBJ1-5; V: TRBV7-9; length: 14; size: NA; CDR3: ASSPPGGMNNQPQH
J: TRBJ2-3; V: TRBV5-1; length: 14; size: NA; CDR3: ASSLVTLSMTDTQY
J: TRBJ2-5; V: TRBV7-9; length: 10; size: NA; CDR3: ASRASQETQY
J: TRBJ2-7; V: TRBV19; length: 13; size: NA; CDR3: ASSLKLEWDYEQY
J: TRBJ1-1; V: TRBV18; length: 12; size: once; CDR3: ASSPQIGGWGAF
J: TRBJ1-2; V: TRBV11-2; length: 13; size: NA; CDR3: ASSLEATGTRGYT
J: TRBJ2-1; V: TRBV27; length: 14; size: NA; CDR3: ASSPFRDPPGDEQF
J: TRBJ2-6; V: TRBV15; length: 15; size: once; CDR3: ATSREDRSSGANVLT
J: TRBJ2-2; V: TRBV7-2; length: 14; size: NA; CDR3: ATPREGGAGTGELF
J: TRBJ2-1; V: TRBV6-4; length: 12; size: NA; CDR3: ASSPQAPSRSQF
J: TRBJ1-1; V: TRBV2; length: 12; size: NA; CDR3: ASSLIERNTEAF
J: TRBJ2-3; V: TRBV10-3; length: 13; size: NA; CDR3: AISDTSGFTDTQY